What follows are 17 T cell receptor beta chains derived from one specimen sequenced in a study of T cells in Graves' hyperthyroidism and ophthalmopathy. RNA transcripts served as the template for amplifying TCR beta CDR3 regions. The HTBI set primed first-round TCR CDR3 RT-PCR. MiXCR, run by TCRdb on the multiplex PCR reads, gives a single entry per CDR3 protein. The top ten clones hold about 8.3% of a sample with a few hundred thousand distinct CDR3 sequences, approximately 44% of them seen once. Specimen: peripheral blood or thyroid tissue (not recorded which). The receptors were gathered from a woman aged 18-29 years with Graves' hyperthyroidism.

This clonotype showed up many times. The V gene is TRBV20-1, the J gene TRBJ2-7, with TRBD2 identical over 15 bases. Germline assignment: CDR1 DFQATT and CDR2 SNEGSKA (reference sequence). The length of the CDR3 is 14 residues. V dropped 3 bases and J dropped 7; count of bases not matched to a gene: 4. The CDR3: CSARGLAGGWEQYF. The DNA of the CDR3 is TGCAGTGCTAGGGGACTAGCGGGAGGTTGGGAGCAGTACTTC.

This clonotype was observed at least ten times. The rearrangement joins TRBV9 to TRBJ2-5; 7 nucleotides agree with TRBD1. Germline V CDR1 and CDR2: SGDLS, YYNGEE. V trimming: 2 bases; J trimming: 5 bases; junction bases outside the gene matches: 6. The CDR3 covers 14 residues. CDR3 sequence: CASSVRQGVETQYF. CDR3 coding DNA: TGTGCCAGCAGCGTCCGACAGGGAGTGGAGACCCAGTACTTC.

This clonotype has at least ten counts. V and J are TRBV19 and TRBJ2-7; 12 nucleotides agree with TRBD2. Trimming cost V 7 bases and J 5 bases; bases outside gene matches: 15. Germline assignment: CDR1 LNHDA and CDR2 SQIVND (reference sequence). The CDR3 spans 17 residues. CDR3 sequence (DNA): TGTGCCAGTACCCCCCACCCGCTAGCGGGAGGGCCTCACGAGCAGTACTTC. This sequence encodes CASTPHPLAGGPHEQYF.

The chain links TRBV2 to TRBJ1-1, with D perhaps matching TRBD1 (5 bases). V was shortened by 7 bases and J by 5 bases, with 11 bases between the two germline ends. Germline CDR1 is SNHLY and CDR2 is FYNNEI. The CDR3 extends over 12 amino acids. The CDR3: CASNLRETEAFF. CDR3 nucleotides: TGTGCCAGCAACCTCAGGGAAACTGAAGCTTTCTTT. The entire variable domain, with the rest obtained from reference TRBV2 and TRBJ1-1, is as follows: EPEVTQTPSHQVTQMGQEVILRCVPISNHLYFYWYRQILGQKVEFLVSFYNNEISEKSEIFDDQFSVERPDGSNFTLKIRSTKLEDSAMYFCASNLRETEAFFGQGTRLTVV.

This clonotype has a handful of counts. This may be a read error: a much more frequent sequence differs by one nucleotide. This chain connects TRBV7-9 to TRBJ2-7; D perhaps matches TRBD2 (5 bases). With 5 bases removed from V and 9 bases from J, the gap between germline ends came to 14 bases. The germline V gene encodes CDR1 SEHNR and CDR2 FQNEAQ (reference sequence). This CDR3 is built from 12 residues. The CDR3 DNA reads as TGTGCCAGCAGCCAAGGAGCGGAGGCGCAGTACTTC. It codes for CASSQGAEAQYF.

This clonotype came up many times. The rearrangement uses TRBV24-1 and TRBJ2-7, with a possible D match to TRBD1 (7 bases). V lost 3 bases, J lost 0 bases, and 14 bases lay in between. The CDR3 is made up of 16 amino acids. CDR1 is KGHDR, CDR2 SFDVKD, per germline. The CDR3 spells CATSDTDQGGSYEQYF. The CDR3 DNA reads TGTGCCACCAGTGATACGGACCAGGGGGGCTCCTACGAGCAGTACTTC.

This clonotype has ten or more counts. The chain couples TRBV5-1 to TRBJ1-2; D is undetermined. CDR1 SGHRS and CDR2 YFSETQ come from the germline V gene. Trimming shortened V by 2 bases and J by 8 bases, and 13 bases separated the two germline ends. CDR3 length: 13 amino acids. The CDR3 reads CASSLGDSWGYTF. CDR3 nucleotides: TGCGCCAGCAGCTTAGGAGATTCCTGGGGCTACACCTTC.

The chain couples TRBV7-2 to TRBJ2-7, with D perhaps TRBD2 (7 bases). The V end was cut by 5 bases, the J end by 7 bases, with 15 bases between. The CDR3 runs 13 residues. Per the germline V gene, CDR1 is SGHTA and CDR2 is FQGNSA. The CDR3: CASSQGGGGEQYF. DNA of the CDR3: TGTGCCAGCAGCCAAGGAGGGGGGGGGGAGCAGTACTTC.

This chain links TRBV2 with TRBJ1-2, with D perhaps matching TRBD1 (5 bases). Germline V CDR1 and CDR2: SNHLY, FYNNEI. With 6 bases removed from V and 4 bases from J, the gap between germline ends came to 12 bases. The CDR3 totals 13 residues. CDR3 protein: CASSRDAGYGYTF. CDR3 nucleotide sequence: TGTGCCAGCAGCCGGGACGCCGGCTATGGCTACACCTTC.

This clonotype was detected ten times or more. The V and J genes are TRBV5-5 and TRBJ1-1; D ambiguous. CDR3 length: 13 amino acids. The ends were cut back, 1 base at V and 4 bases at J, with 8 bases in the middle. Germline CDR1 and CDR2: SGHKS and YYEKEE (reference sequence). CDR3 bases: TGTGCCAGCAGCTTGCCGGGTGTCACTGAAGCTTTCTTT. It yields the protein CASSLPGVTEAFF.

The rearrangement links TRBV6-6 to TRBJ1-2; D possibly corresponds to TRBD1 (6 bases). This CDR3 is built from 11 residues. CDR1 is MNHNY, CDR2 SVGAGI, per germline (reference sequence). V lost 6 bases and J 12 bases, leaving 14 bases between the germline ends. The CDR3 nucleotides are TGTGCCAGCAGCCCTGTCGGGGGCAACACCTTC. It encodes CASSPVGGNTF.

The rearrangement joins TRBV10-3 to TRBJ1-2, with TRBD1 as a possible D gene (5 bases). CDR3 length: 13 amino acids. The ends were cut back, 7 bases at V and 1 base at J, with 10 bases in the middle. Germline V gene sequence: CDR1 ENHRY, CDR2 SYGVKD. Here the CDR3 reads CAINGGLNYGYTF. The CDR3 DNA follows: TGTGCCATCAACGGGGGACTTAACTATGGCTACACCTTC.

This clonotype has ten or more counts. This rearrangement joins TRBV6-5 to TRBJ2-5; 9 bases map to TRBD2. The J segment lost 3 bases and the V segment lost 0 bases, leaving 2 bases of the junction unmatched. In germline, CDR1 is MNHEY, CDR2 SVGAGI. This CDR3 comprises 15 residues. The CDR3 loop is CASSYSPSGEETQYF. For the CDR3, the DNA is TGTGCCAGCAGTTACTCCCCTAGCGGGGAAGAGACCCAGTACTTC.

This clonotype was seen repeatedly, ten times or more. CDR3 amino acids: CSASGPKTGRGPYEQYF. CDR3 in DNA: TGCAGTGCTAGTGGGCCGAAGACAGGTAGGGGACCCTACGAGCAGTACTTC. The chain uses TRBV20-1 and TRBJ2-7, with a weak D call TRBD1 (6 bases). The germline V gene encodes CDR1 DFQATT and CDR2 SNEGSKA (reference sequence). V was shortened by 3 bases and J by 2 bases, with 23 bases between the two germline ends. This CDR3 region has 17 residues.

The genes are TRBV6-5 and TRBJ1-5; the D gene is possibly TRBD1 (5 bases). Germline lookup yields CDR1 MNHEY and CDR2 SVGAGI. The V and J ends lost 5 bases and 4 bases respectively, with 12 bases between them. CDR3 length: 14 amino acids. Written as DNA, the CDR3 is TGTGCCAGCAGTCGGGCAGGGCTAAATCAGCCCCAGCATTTT. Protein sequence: CASSRAGLNQPQHF.

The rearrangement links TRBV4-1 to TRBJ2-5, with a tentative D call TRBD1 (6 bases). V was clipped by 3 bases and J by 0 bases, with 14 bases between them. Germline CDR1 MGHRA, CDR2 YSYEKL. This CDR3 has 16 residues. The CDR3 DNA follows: TGCGCCAGCAGCCACCAGGGACATTCGTACCAAGAGACCCAGTACTTC. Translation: CASSHQGHSYQETQYF.

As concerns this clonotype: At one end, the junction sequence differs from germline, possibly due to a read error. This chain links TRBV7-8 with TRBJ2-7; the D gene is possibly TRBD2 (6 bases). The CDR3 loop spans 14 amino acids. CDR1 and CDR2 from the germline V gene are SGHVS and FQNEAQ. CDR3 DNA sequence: TGTGCAAGCAGCCCGGACGGGACTGCCTACGAGCAGTACTTC. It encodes CASSPDGTAYEQYF.